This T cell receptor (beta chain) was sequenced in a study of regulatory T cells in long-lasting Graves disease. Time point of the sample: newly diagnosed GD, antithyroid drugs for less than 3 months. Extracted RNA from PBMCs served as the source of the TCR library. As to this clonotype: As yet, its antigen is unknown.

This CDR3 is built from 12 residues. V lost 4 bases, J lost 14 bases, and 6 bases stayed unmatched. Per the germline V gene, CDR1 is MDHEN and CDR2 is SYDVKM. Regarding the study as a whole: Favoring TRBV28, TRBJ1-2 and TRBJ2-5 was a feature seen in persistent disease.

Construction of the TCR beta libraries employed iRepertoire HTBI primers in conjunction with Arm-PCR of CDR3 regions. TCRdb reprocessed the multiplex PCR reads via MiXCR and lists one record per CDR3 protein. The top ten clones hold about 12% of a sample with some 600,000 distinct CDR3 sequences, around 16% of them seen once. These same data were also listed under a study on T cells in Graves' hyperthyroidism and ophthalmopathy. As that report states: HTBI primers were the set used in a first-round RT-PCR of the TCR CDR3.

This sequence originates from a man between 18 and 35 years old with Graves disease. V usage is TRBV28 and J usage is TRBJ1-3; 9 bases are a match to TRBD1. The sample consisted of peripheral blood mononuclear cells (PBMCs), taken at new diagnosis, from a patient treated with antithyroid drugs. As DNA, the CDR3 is TGTGCCAGCAGTTCTCGGACAGGGGAACTATATTTT. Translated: CASSSRTGELYF.